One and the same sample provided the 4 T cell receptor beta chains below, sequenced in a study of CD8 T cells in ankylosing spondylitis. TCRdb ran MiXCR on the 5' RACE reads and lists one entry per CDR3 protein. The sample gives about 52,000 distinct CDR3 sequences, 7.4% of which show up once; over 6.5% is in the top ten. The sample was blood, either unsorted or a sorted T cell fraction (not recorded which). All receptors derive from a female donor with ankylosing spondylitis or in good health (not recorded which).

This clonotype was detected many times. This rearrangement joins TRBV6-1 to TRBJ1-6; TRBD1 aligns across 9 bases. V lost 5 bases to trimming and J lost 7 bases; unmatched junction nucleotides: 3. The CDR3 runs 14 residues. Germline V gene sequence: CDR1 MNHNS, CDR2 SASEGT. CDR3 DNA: TGTGCCAGCAGTCGTGGACAGGGGAATTCACCCCTCCACTTT. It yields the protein CASSRGQGNSPLHF.

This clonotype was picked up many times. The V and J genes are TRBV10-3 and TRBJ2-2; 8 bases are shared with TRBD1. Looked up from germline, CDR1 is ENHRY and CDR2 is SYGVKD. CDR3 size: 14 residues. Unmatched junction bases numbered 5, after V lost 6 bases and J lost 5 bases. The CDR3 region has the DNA TGTGCCATCAGAAGGCAGGGGGCAACCGGGGAGCTGTTTTTT. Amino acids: CAIRRQGATGELFF.

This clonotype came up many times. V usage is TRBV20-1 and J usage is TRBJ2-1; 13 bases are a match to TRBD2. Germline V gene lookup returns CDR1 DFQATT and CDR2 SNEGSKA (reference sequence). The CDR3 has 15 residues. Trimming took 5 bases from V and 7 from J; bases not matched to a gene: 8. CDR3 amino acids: CSALAGTSGVNEQFF. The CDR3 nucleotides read TGCAGTGCTCTAGCCGGGACTAGCGGGGTGAATGAGCAGTTCTTC.

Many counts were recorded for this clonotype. The CDR3 spells CAVGTDFTEAFF. The CDR3 DNA sequence: TGTGCCGTCGGGACAGACTTCACTGAAGCTTTCTTT. This chain links TRBV10-3 with TRBJ1-1, with 7 bases aligning to TRBD1. The V gene's germline CDR1 is ENHRY and CDR2 SYGVKD. Trimming removed 11 bases from V and 4 bases from J; junction bases left unmatched: 7. This CDR3 region has 12 residues.